This TCR beta chain was obtained from a study of blood T cell repertoires in COVID-19. Study overall: The origin of the acute and convalescent COVID-19 samples was the United States, Italy and Spain. T cells, B-cell-depleted T cells, or PBMCs supplied cDNA or gDNA.

The CDR3 loop spans 15 amino acids. The trim removed 1 base at V and 5 bases at J, leaving 8 bases unmatched. From germline, CDR1 is SGHVS and CDR2 FNYEAQ. As handled by the study authors: Estimated nucleated cell counts came from reference gene primer amplification. TCRdb keeps only in-frame clones here, not all; method: immunoSEQ multiplex PCR. V and J calls and clone size are those listed in that table; D and trimming were worked out from the DNA. The repertoire has 30,000 to 40,000 clones, 65% to 85% of them found once; the top ten carry 9% to 10%. The TCR was taken from a man in his sixties in a cohort sampled during active COVID-19. The rearrangement links TRBV7-6 to TRBJ2-7, with 7 bases aligning to TRBD2. Sequenced sample: peripheral blood. The CDR3 region has the DNA TGTGCCAGCAGCTTAGTGGCGGGGGTGGGCAACGAGCAGTACTTC. Translated: CASSLVAGVGNEQYF.